These 30 T cell receptor beta chains came from one sample sequenced in a study of human T cells and chemical hapten exposure. Regarding time point: patch test 1, 2 weeks after DPC sensitization. The sample's treatment: therapeutic diphenylcyclopropenone sensitization with weekly scalp DPC. One entry per CDR3 protein, called by TCRdb with MiXCR from the RACE reads. The sample yields around 340,000 distinct CDR3 sequences, around 6.9% seen once. The sample consisted of whole blood, taken in connection with sensitization to the hapten diphenylcyclopropenone (DPC). The receptors here all came from a woman between 18 and 29 years old with alopecia areata. Some clones in this sample may be carry-over from other donors' samples.

The chain has TRBV25-1 and TRBJ2-1; D perhaps matches TRBD2 (6 bases). The length of the CDR3 is 13 residues. Germline loops: CDR1 MGHDK, CDR2 SYGVNS. Trimming cost V 4 bases and J 4 bases, with 8 bases left between them. CDR3 DNA: TGTGCCAGCAGTGGCGGGGAGTACAATGAGCAGTTCTTC. Protein: CASSGGEYNEQFF.

This clonotype was recorded many times. The rearrangement joins TRBV12-5 to TRBJ2-5; TRBD2 agrees at 7 bases. The ends lost 0 bases at V and 1 base at J; junction bases unmatched: 11. The CDR3 has 18 amino acids. CDR1 and CDR2 (germline): LGHNT, FRNRAP. The CDR3 region has the DNA TGTGCTAGTGGTTTGGTCGCCCCAAAGCGGGGAGTCCAAGAGACCCAGTACTTC. As protein: CASGLVAPKRGVQETQYF. The entire variable domain, with the rest obtained from reference TRBV12-5 and TRBJ2-5, is as follows: DARVTQTPRHKVTEMGQEVTMRCQPILGHNTVFWYRQTMMQGLELLAYFRNRAPLDDSGMPKDRFSAEMPDATLATLKIQPSEPRDSAVYFCASGLVAPKRGVQETQYFGPGTRLLVL.

A few counts support this clonotype. V usage is TRBV7-9 and J usage is TRBJ2-3; TRBD2 matches 10 bases. The V segment lost 10 bases and the J segment 0 bases; nucleotides outside the gene matches: 10. The germline gives CDR1 SEHNR, CDR2 FQNEAQ (reference sequence). The CDR3 length is 16 residues. CDR3 sequence: CAIAPERGGSTDTQYF. Here the CDR3 DNA reads TGTGCCATCGCCCCGGAGCGGGGGGGGAGCACAGATACGCAGTATTTT.

The gene calls are TRBV4-1 and TRBJ1-5, with D maybe TRBD1 (6 bases). Germline assignment: CDR1 MGHRA and CDR2 YSYEKL. The germline V and J ends were trimmed by 4 bases and 3 bases, with 16 bases remaining between them. This CDR3 has 16 amino acids. The CDR3 spells CASSPPKGVINQPQHF. The CDR3 bases are TGCGCCAGCAGCCCGCCGAAGGGGGTCATCAATCAGCCCCAGCATTTT.

The chain links TRBV5-1 to TRBJ1-2; tentatively, D is TRBD1 (5 bases). Trimming cost V 0 bases and J 6 bases, with 6 bases left between them. Germline lookup yields CDR1 SGHRS and CDR2 YFSETQ. The CDR3 consists of 12 residues. Here the CDR3 reads CASSLVQDGYTF. CDR3 nucleotide sequence: TGCGCCAGCAGCTTGGTACAGGATGGCTACACCTTC.

Only a few counts were recorded for this clonotype. The rearrangement links TRBV12-5 to TRBJ2-4, with 8 nucleotides matching TRBD2. The CDR3 is 15 amino acids. CDR1 and CDR2 (germline): LGHNT, FRNRAP. V was pared by 9 bases and J by 1 base, with 8 bases of the junction left unmatched. The CDR3 spells CARGLSGEAKNIQYF. CDR3 bases: TGTGCTAGGGGGCTTAGCGGGGAGGCCAAAAACATTCAGTACTTC. The variable domain in full, completed from reference TRBV12-5 and TRBJ2-4, reads DARVTQTPRHKVTEMGQEVTMRCQPILGHNTVFWYRQTMMQGLELLAYFRNRAPLDDSGMPKDRFSAEMPDATLATLKIQPSEPRDSAVYFCARGLSGEAKNIQYFGAGTRLSVL.

The chain combines TRBV12-3 or TRBV12-4 with TRBJ2-5; 10 bases agree with TRBD1. J was trimmed by 2 bases and V by 4 bases; bases with no gene match: 4. This CDR3 region has 15 residues. CDR3 sequence: CASSWGTGDQETQYF. CDR3 sequence (DNA): TGTGCCAGCAGTTGGGGGACAGGGGATCAAGAGACCCAGTACTTC.

This clonotype was counted many times. This rearrangement joins TRBV29-1 to TRBJ2-5; TRBD1 aligns across 12 bases. Germline V gene lookup returns CDR1 SQVTM and CDR2 ANQGSEA. Trimming at V came to 7 bases and at J to 7 bases, leaving 13 bases not matched to a gene. The CDR3 consists of 15 residues. The CDR3 is CSADEGQGADWTQYF. The CDR3, as DNA: TGCAGCGCCGACGAGGGACAGGGGGCCGATTGGACCCAGTACTTC. Combining the CDR3 with reference TRBV29-1 and TRBJ2-5 gives the whole variable domain SAVISQKPSRDICQRGTSLTIQCQVDSQVTMMFWYRQQPGQSLTLIATANQGSEATYESGFVIDKFPISRPNLTFSTLTVSNMSPEDSSIYLCSADEGQGADWTQYFGPGTRLLVL.

J is TRBJ2-7 and V is TRBV6-5; D not resolved. Trimming took 2 bases from V and 3 from J, leaving 23 bases between them. Germline CDR1 is MNHEY and CDR2 is SVGAGI. This CDR3 spans 18 amino acids. In nucleotides, the CDR3 is TGTGCCAGCAGTTACCGCCCCCCGGACGGACCGTGGAGCTACGAGCAGTACTTC. It encodes CASSYRPPDGPWSYEQYF.

The chain combines TRBV6-2 or TRBV6-3 with TRBJ2-5, with 9 bases matching TRBD2. The germline gives CDR1 MNHEY, CDR2 SVGEGT. The CDR3 covers 17 residues. Unmatched junction bases numbered 8, after V lost 3 bases and J lost 0 bases. CDR3 region: CASSYLSTSGYQETQYF. The CDR3 region has the DNA TGTGCCAGCAGTTATCTGTCTACTAGCGGGTACCAAGAGACCCAGTACTTC.

This clonotype was counted a few times. V is TRBV4-2 and J is TRBJ1-6, with 7 bases aligning to TRBD1. Losses at the gene ends were 3 bases for V and 7 bases for J; bases not matched to a gene: 9. Germline V gene sequence: CDR1 LGHNA, CDR2 YNFKEQ. The CDR3 extends over 16 amino acids. The DNA for the CDR3 is TGTGCCAGCAGCCATGAGTACAGGGGAGGCAATTCACCCCTCCACTTT. Encoded protein: CASSHEYRGGNSPLHF.

This clonotype was recorded at least ten times. The gene calls are TRBV4-2 and TRBJ1-1; D call uncertain. Per the germline V gene, CDR1 is LGHNA and CDR2 is YNFKEQ. Deletions cut 0 bases from V and 5 bases from J, with 13 bases between. CDR3 size: 15 residues. The CDR3 bases are TGTGCCAGCAGCCAAGATGGGCAGGCCGGGACTGAAGCTTTCTTT. Residues: CASSQDGQAGTEAFF.

This clonotype was observed a few times. This rearrangement joins TRBV28 to TRBJ2-3; perhaps TRBD2 as D (6 bases). V gave up 3 bases and J gave up 3 bases, with 22 bases separating them. CDR1 is MDHEN, CDR2 SYDVKM, per germline. The CDR3 totals 18 residues. CDR3 sequence reads: CASSFYSRDSRGTDTQYF. The CDR3 DNA follows: TGTGCCAGCAGTTTTTATTCTAGGGACTCAAGAGGAACAGATACGCAGTATTTT.

This clonotype was seen only a few times. The rearrangement uses TRBV25-1 and TRBJ2-2; TRBD1 might be the D (5 bases). In germline, CDR1 is MGHDK, CDR2 SYGVNS. CDR3 length: 15 residues. Trimming stripped 2 bases from V and 3 bases from J, with 10 bases between. The CDR3 sequence is CASSEMGRDTGELFF. In nucleotides, the CDR3 is TGTGCCAGCAGTGAAATGGGGCGAGACACCGGGGAGCTGTTTTTT.

This clonotype has ten or more counts. The chain couples TRBV29-1 to TRBJ2-2; 7 bases fit TRBD2. The germline CDR1 and CDR2 sequences are SQVTM and ANQGSEA. V dropped 5 bases and J dropped 0; count of bases not matched to a gene: 6. CDR3 size: 15 residues. The DNA of the CDR3 is TGCAGCGTTAGGAAGGCGGGAGCGAACACCGGGGAGCTGTTTTTT. Protein sequence: CSVRKAGANTGELFF.

In this sample, this clonotype turned up a few times. V usage is TRBV3-1 and J usage is TRBJ1-5, with TRBD1 matching over 10 bases. Germline trimming cut 4 bases from V and 6 bases from J; bases unmatched to any gene: 15. Germline CDR1 reads LGHDT; CDR2 reads YNNKEL (reference sequence). The CDR3 length is 18 residues. The CDR3 DNA is TGTGCCAGCAGCCCCCGAGGACAGGGGGACGTGACGGGTCAGCCCCAGCATTTT. Its protein product is CASSPRGQGDVTGQPQHF. The full variable domain, rest sourced from reference TRBV3-1 and TRBJ1-5, is DTAVSQTPKYLVTQMGNDKSIKCEQNLGHDTMYWYKQDSKKFLKIMFSYNNKELIINETVPNRFSPKSPDKAHLNLHINSLELGDSAVYFCASSPRGQGDVTGQPQHFGDGTRLSIL.

This clonotype was found a few times. This chain connects TRBV6-4 to TRBJ2-7; TRBD1 or TRBD2 may be the D gene (5 bases each). The V and J ends lost 8 bases and 10 bases respectively, with 15 bases between them. CDR3 size: 11 residues. From germline, CDR1 is MRHNA and CDR2 SNTAGT. CDR3 in DNA: TGTGCCAGCGCCGGGGCCTTGGGACAGTACTTC. Protein sequence: CASAGALGQYF.

This clonotype was seen only a few times. V gene TRBV6-2 or TRBV6-3 combines with J gene TRBJ1-2; TRBD1 matches 10 bases. Trimming removed 7 bases from V and 4 bases from J; junction bases left unmatched: 12. In germline, CDR1 is MNHEY, CDR2 SVGEGT. The CDR3 has 16 residues. CDR3 nucleotide sequence: TGTGCCAGCACCGAACTGACAGGGGGCTACCCCTATGGCTACACCTTC. Translation gives CASTELTGGYPYGYTF.

There are many counts of this clonotype. This chain joins TRBV7-3 and TRBJ2-2; TRBD1 or TRBD2 may be the D gene (5 bases each). This CDR3 is built from 16 residues. Per the germline V gene, CDR1 is SGHTA and CDR2 is FQGTGA. Trimming cost V 1 base and J 7 bases, with 16 bases left between them. CDR3 sequence: CASSLSLSGTGGELFF. In DNA form, the CDR3 reads TGTGCCAGCAGCTTAAGTCTCTCAGGGACGGGCGGGGAGCTGTTTTTT.

The chain links TRBV9 to TRBJ2-1; D assignment may be TRBD1 or TRBD2 (5 bases each). CDR1 SGDLS and CDR2 YYNGEE come from the germline V gene. V lost 0 bases, J lost 9 bases, and 10 bases lay in between. The CDR3 has 13 residues. The CDR3 here is CASSVVSGGEQFF. CDR3 DNA: TGTGCCAGCAGCGTAGTGAGTGGGGGTGAGCAGTTCTTC.

This clonotype was observed at least ten times. The V and J genes are TRBV9 and TRBJ2-7; D unclear. Germline V lookup: CDR1 SGDLS, CDR2 YYNGEE. Trimming shortened V by 4 bases and J by 6 bases, and 11 bases separated the two germline ends. The CDR3 covers 12 residues. The CDR3 reads CASSRTLSEQYF. CDR3 DNA: TGTGCCAGCAGCCGGACCCTAAGCGAGCAGTACTTC.

The sample holds a few counts of this clonotype. The chain recombines TRBV7-9 with TRBJ1-2; maybe TRBD1 (5 bases). V gave up 4 bases and J gave up 5 bases, with 20 bases separating them. This CDR3 contains 16 residues. Germline-derived CDR1 and CDR2 are SEHNR and FQNEAQ (reference sequence). The CDR3 loop is CASSSTTGHIQYGYTF. For the CDR3, the DNA is TGTGCCAGCAGCTCTACCACAGGACATATCCAATATGGCTACACCTTC.

This clonotype was seen many times. This chain joins TRBV6-2 or TRBV6-3 and TRBJ1-4, with 7 nucleotides matching TRBD1. After removal of 2 bases from V and 7 bases from J, the junction contained 4 bases not matched to a gene. CDR1 and CDR2 (germline): MNHEY, SVGEGT. This CDR3 is built from 14 residues. The DNA for the CDR3 is TGTGCCAGCAGTTACAGGGGGCGAGGTGAAAAACTGTTTTTT. Translation: CASSYRGRGEKLFF.

This clonotype was detected only a few times. CDR3: CASTLSGGLETQYF. CDR3 nucleotide sequence: TGTGCCAGCACTCTATCGGGGGGCCTTGAGACCCAGTACTTC. V is TRBV12-3 or TRBV12-4 and J is TRBJ2-5; D is possibly TRBD2 (7 bases). V lost 7 bases to trimming and J lost 5 bases, with 17 bases between them. The CDR3 spans 14 residues.

The chain combines TRBV4-1 with TRBJ1-1; no definite D call. Germline V gene data show CDR1 as MGHRA and CDR2 as YSYEKL. V was trimmed by 7 bases and J by 1 base, leaving 10 bases between them. The CDR3 covers 13 residues. The CDR3 DNA is TGCGCCAGCATGGGGATCGGGAACACTGAAGCTTTCTTT. It specifies CASMGIGNTEAFF.

The chain recombines TRBV7-2 with TRBJ1-1; no clear D. The CDR3 spans 14 residues. CDR1 SGHTA and CDR2 FQGNSA come from the germline V gene. The V end lost 5 bases, the J end lost 4 bases, and 14 bases lay between the germline ends. CDR3 protein: CASSPWSRGTEAFF. The CDR3 region has the DNA TGTGCCAGCAGCCCCTGGTCCCGGGGCACTGAAGCTTTCTTT.

In this sample, this clonotype turned up many times. The rearrangement links TRBV6-2 or TRBV6-3 to TRBJ2-1, with D perhaps being TRBD1 or TRBD2 (5 bases each). The CDR3 extends over 11 amino acids. The germline V and J ends were trimmed by 6 bases and 10 bases, with 10 bases remaining between them. Germline values: CDR1 MNHEY, CDR2 SVGEGT. The CDR3 coding sequence is TGTGCCAGCAGCACATGGGACGAGCAGTTCTTC. This gives the protein CASSTWDEQFF.

This clonotype came up a few times. The chain recombines TRBV5-1 with TRBJ1-4; the match to TRBD1 covers 9 bases. V trimming: 4 bases; J trimming: 8 bases; junction bases outside the gene matches: 6. The CDR3 is made up of 14 amino acids. CDR1 and CDR2 (germline): SGHRS, YFSETQ. The CDR3 coding sequence is TGCGCCAGCAGCCTCCGGACAGGGGAAGAAAAACTGTTTTTT. It yields the protein CASSLRTGEEKLFF.

The chain links TRBV27 to TRBJ1-1; TRBD1 agrees at 10 bases. CDR3 length: 14 amino acids. Germline assignment: CDR1 MNHEY and CDR2 SMNVEV (reference sequence). V shed 4 bases and J 5 bases; nucleotides not matched to a gene: 4. The CDR3 loop is CASSSPGQGTEAFF. As DNA, the CDR3 is TGTGCCAGCAGTTCCCCGGGACAGGGGACTGAAGCTTTCTTT.

The gene calls are TRBV24-1 and TRBJ1-5; 7 bases line up with TRBD1. After removal of 1 base from V and 1 base from J, the junction contained 21 bases not matched to a gene. The CDR3 length is 22 residues. CDR1 and CDR2 (germline): KGHDR, SFDVKD. The DNA of the CDR3 is TGTGCCACCAGTGATTTCTTCACAGCTCGCAGGGGGAGGATAGAAAGCAATCAGCCCCAGCATTTT. Its translation is CATSDFFTARRGRIESNQPQHF.